This T cell receptor beta chain was found in a study of cytomegalovirus exposure and HLA in healthy donors. The J segment lost 11 bases and the V segment lost 5 bases, leaving 10 bases of the junction unmatched. The CDR3 is made up of 15 amino acids. Germline lookup yields CDR1 SGHTA and CDR2 FQGTGA. The study ran its PCR with 60 Vbeta and 13 Jbeta primers. The method was immunoSEQ multiplex PCR; TCRdb's version includes in-frame clones alone and lacks a portion of them. The sample shows fewer than 100,000 clones, approximately 77% of them seen only once. With respect to this clone: Its antigen is unidentified.

Study-level results: The availability of immune exposure information extended only to CMV serostatus.

The sequence came from a female donor in good health and CMV-seronegative. V gene TRBV7-3 combines with J gene TRBJ1-6; 9 bases are a match to TRBD1. Material: PBMCs. The CDR3 DNA is TGTGCCAGCAGCGCAGAGACAGGGGGTAGGACACCCCTCCACTTT. This gives the protein CASSAETGGRTPLHF.